A single sample gave rise to the 2 T cell receptor beta chains below, sequenced in a study of blood T cell repertoires in COVID-19. The assay was immunoSEQ multiplex PCR, and TCRdb's table has in-frame clones only and misses some. The sample includes roughly 400,000 clones, 70% to 90% of them seen just once. The material sequenced was PBMCs or T cells enriched from blood (not recorded which). The origin of the receptors is a woman younger than 30 who had been exposed to COVID-19.

V is TRBV4-1 and J is TRBJ2-7, with unresolved D. Germline V gene lookup returns CDR1 MGHRA and CDR2 YSYEKL. The CDR3 extends over 16 amino acids. V lost 1 base, J lost 2 bases, and 15 bases lay in between. The CDR3 DNA follows: TGCGCCAGCAGCCAAGCCGTACGGCAGGTGACCTACGAGCAGTACTTC. It is translated as CASSQAVRQVTYEQYF.

The V call is TRBV6-5, the J call TRBJ1-6, with D unclear. V lost 8 bases to trimming and J lost 9 bases, with 17 bases between them. The germline CDR1 and CDR2 sequences are MNHEY and SVGAGI. The CDR3 contains 14 residues. CDR3 protein: CASYLGTTRSPLHF. The CDR3 bases are TGTGCCAGCTATCTGGGCACAACTCGTTCACCCCTCCACTTT.